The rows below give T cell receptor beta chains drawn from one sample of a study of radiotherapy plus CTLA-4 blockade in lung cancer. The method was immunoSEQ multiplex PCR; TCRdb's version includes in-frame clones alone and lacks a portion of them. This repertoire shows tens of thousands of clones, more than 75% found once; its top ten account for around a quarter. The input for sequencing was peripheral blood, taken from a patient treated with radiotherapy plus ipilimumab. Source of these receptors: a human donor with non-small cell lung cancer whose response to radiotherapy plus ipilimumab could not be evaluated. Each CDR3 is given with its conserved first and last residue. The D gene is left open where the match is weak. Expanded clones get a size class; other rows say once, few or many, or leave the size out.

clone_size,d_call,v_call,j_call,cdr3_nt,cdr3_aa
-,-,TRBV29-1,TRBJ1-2,TGCAGCGTTATAGACAGCTATGGCTACACCTTC,CSVIDSYGYTF
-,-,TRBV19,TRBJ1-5,TGTGCCAGTAGCCGGGACTGGGACAATCAGCCCCAGCATTTT,CASSRDWDNQPQHF
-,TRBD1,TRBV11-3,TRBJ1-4,TGTGCCAGCAGCTTACAAACAGGGGGGGGTGAAAAACTGTTTTTT,CASSLQTGGGEKLFF
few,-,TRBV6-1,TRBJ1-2,TGTGCCAGCAGTGATTCCTGGATGGGGGGAATTAACTATGGCTACACCTTC,CASSDSWMGGINYGYTF
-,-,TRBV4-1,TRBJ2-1,TGCGCCAGCAGCCAAGGGGTGGTCGGAGGAAACAATGAGCAGTTCTTC,CASSQGVVGGNNEQFF
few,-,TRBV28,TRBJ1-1,TGTGCCAGCAGTTTACGCGTGCGCACTGAAGCTTTCTTT,CASSLRVRTEAFF
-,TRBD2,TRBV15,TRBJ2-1,TGTGCCACCAGCAGAGCTAGCGGGGCTTACAATGAGCAGTTCTTC,CATSRASGAYNEQFF
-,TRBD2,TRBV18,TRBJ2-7,TGTGCCAGCTCACCCTTTGGGACTAGCGGGAAGTCCTACGAGCAGTACTTC,CASSPFGTSGKSYEQYF
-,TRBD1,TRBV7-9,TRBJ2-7,TGTGCCAGCAGCTTAGTAAGGGGGCAGAGGGACGAGCAGTACTTC,CASSLVRGQRDEQYF
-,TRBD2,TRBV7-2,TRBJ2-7,TGTGCCAGCAGTCATACCGGGACTAGCGGCCTCGAGCAGTACTTC,CASSHTGTSGLEQYF
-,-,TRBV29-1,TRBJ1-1,TGCAGCGTTGTCATCGGACAGTACATGAACACTGAAGCTTTCTTT,CSVVIGQYMNTEAFF
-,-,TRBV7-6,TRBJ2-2,TGTGCCAGCAGCCTCTCCGGGCTTCCGGTAACTAGCACCGGGGAGCTGTTTTTT,CASSLSGLPVTSTGELFF
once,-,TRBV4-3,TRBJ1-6,TGCGCCAGCAGCCAAGATAAGGGGTATGGGTCACCCCTCCACTTT,CASSQDKGYGSPLHF
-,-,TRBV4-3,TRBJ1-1,TGCGCCAGCAGCCAAGATCCCACAGGGCTGAGCACTGAAGCTTTCTTT,CASSQDPTGLSTEAFF
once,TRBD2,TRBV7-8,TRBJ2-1,TGTGCCAGCAGCCTCCCCCTTAGCGGGACTCCTAACAATGAGCAGTTCTTC,CASSLPLSGTPNNEQFF
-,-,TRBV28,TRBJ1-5,TGTGCCAGCAGTTTTTGGCCCCTCGGGGGGATTAGCAATCAGCCCCAGCATTTT,CASSFWPLGGISNQPQHF
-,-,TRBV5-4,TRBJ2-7,TGTGCCAGCAGCTTATCCTACGGTGGCAGGGGGGCCGAGCAGTACTTC,CASSLSYGGRGAEQYF
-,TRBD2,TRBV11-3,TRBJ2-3,TGTGCCAGCAGCTTCGCGGGAGGCTTGGCAGATACGCAGTATTTT,CASSFAGGLADTQYF
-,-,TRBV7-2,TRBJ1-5,TGTGCCAGCAGCCCCGCAGGTGGGCCCCAGCATTTT,CASSPAGGPQHF
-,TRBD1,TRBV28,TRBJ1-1,TGTGCCAGCAGTTTAGGGGGACAGGGAAACACTGAAGCTTTCTTT,CASSLGGQGNTEAFF
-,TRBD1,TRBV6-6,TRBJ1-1,TGTGCCAGCAGTGGGGGACATACAGGGGGCGGTGAAGCTTTCTTT,CASSGGHTGGGEAFF
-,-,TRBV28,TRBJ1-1,TGTGCCAGCAGTTTTCCGGTTCCCAACGGTGAAGCTTTCTTT,CASSFPVPNGEAFF
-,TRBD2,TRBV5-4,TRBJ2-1,TGTGCCAGCAGCTTGTCGAGCGGGATTGACAATGAGCAGTTCTTC,CASSLSSGIDNEQFF
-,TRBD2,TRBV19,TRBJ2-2,TGTGCCAGTAGCCGCGGGACTAGCGGGATGTTCGGCACCGGGGAGCTGTTTTTT,CASSRGTSGMFGTGELFF
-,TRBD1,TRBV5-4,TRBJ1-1,TGTGCCAGCAGCTTACCTTTTGGACAGGGGGGCACTGAAGCTTTCTTT,CASSLPFGQGGTEAFF
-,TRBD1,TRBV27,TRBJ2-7,TGTGCCAGCAGTTTCGGGGGACAGGGCTCCTACGAGCAGTACTTC,CASSFGGQGSYEQYF
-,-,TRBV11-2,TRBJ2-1,TGTGCCAGCAGCTTAGACGGACTCATCCCTGGGAATGAGCAGTTCTTC,CASSLDGLIPGNEQFF
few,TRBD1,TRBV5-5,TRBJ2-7,TGCGCCAGCAGCCAATCCCCAGGGGGCATGGACGAGCAGTACTTC,CASSQSPGGMDEQYF
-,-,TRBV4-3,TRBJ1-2,TGCGCCAGCAGCCAAGTCAGGCATACTAACTATGGCTACACCTTC,CASSQVRHTNYGYTF
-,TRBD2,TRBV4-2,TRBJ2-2,TGTGCCAGCAGCCAAGGGGTAGCGGGAGGGCTTATCACCGGGGAGCTGTTTTTT,CASSQGVAGGLITGELFF
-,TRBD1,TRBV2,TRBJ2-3,TGTGCCAGCAACTCTAGGACAGGACTCACAGATACGCAGTATTTT,CASNSRTGLTDTQYF
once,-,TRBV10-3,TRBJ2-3,TGTGCCATCAAGGAGAGTTATTTCGATACGCAGTATTTT,CAIKESYFDTQYF
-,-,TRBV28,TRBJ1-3,TGTGCCAGCAGCCCTCCGGGGGACTACACCATATATTTT,CASSPPGDYTIYF
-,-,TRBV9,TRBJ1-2,TGTGCCAGCAGCTCATCAGCGGGGACCTATGGCTACACCTTC,CASSSSAGTYGYTF
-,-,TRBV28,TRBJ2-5,TGTGCCAGCAGTGGCGGGACTCTGGAGACCCAGTACTTC,CASSGGTLETQYF
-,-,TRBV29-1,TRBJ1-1,TGCAGCGTTGCTAAAGGGAGCGCTGAAGCTTTCTTT,CSVAKGSAEAFF
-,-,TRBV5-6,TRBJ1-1,TGTGCCAGCAGCTTGTCAGGGTTCTGGCTCAGGAACACTGAAGCTTTCTTT,CASSLSGFWLRNTEAFF
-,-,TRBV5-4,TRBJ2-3,TGTGCCAGCAGCTCCCCGCGAGGCAGCACAGATACGCAGTATTTT,CASSSPRGSTDTQYF
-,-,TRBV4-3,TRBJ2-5,TGCGCCAGCAGCCAAGATACGGGTCAAAAGGGGGAGACCCAGTACTTC,CASSQDTGQKGETQYF
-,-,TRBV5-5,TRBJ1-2,TGTGCCAGCAGTCGACAGGAAGGCTTCTATGGCTACACCTTC,CASSRQEGFYGYTF
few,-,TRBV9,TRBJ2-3,TGTGCCAGCAGCGAGGGGGGACAGCTGGCCGATACGCAGTATTTT,CASSEGGQLADTQYF
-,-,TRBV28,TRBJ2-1,TGTGCCAGCAGTACCTCGTCCCGGAGCTCCTACAATGAGCAGTTCTTC,CASSTSSRSSYNEQFF
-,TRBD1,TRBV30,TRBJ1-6,TGTGCCTGGAGAACAGGGGCGGATTCACCCCTCCACTTT,CAWRTGADSPLHF
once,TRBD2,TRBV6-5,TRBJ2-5,TGTGCCAGCAGTTACGGCGCGGGAGAGGACCAAGAGACCCAGTACTTC,CASSYGAGEDQETQYF
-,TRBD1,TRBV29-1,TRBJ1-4,TGCAGCGTCATACAGGGGGCGGCCGAAAAACTGTTTTTT,CSVIQGAAEKLFF
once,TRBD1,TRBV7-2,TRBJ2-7,TGTGCCAGCAGCTTAGACAGGGGTCCCTACGAGCAGTACTTC,CASSLDRGPYEQYF
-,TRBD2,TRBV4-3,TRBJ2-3,TGCGCCAGCAGCCAGTGGGGGACTAGCGCAGATACGCAGTATTTT,CASSQWGTSADTQYF
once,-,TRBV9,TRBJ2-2,TGTGCCAGCAGCGTGACTGACGGTACCGGGGAGCTGTTTTTT,CASSVTDGTGELFF
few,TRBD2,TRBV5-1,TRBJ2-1,TGCGCCAGCAGCACGGGAGGCTCCTACAATGAGCAGTTCTTC,CASSTGGSYNEQFF
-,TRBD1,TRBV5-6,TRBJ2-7,TGTGCCAGCAGCTTGGGGACAGGGGGCTACGAGCAGTACTTC,CASSLGTGGYEQYF
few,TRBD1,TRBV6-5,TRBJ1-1,TGTGCCAGCAGGAAGACAGGGGGAAACACTGAAGCTTTCTTT,CASRKTGGNTEAFF
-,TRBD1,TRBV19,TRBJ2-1,TGTGCCAGTATGGCCGACAGGGACCCCTACAATGAGCAGTTCTTC,CASMADRDPYNEQFF
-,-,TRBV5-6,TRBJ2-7,TGTGCCAGCAGCTTGATAGGGGAAGCCTACGAGCAGTACTTC,CASSLIGEAYEQYF
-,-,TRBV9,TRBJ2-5,TGTGCCAGCAGCGGGGCCCTTCGGGGAGAGACCCAGTACTTC,CASSGALRGETQYF
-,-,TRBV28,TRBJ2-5,TGTGCCAGCAGTTGGGCCCAAGAGACCCAGTACTTC,CASSWAQETQYF